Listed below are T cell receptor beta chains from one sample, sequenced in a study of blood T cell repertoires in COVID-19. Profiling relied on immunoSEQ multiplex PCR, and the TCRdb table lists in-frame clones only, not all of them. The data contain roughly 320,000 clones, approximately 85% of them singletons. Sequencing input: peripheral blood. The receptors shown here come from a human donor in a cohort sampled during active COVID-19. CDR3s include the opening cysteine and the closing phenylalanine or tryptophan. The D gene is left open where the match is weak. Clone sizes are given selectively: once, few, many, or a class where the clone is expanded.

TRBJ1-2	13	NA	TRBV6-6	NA	CASSPAGFSRYTF	TGTGCCAGCAGCCCGGCAGGCTTCTCGCGCTACACCTTC
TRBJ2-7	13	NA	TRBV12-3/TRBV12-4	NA	CASSLEQEYEQYF	TGTGCCAGCAGTTTGGAACAGGAGTACGAGCAGTACTTC
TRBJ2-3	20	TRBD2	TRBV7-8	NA	CASSSRRTSGGAPSTDTQYF	TGTGCCAGCAGCTCCCGAAGGACTAGCGGGGGGGCCCCTAGCACAGATACGCAGTATTTT
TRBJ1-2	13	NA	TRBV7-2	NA	CASSPGSNYGYTF	TGTGCCAGCAGCCCGGGGTCCAACTATGGCTACACCTTC
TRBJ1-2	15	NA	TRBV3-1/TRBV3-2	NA	CASSQDIGGTYGYTF	TGTGCCAGCAGCCAAGATATAGGAGGGACCTATGGCTACACCTTC
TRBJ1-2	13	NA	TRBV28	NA	CASRDSLNRGYTF	TGTGCCAGCAGGGACTCCCTAAACCGCGGCTACACCTTC
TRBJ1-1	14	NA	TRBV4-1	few	CASSHQGGDTEAFF	TGCGCCAGCAGCCATCAGGGTGGAGACACTGAAGCTTTCTTT
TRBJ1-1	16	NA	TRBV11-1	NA	CASSRMGGLARSEAFF	TGTGCCAGCAGCCGCATGGGAGGACTCGCACGATCCGAAGCTTTCTTT
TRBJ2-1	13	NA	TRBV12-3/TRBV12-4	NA	CASSLGTVNEQFF	TGTGCCAGCAGTTTAGGGACAGTCAATGAGCAGTTCTTC
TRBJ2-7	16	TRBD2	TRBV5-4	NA	CASSLSYVSGGDEQYF	TGTGCCAGCAGCTTAAGCTACGTTTCCGGGGGGGACGAGCAGTACTTC
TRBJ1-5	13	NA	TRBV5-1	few	CASSLGGGQPQHF	TGCGCCAGCAGCTTGGGCGGGGGGCAGCCCCAGCATTTT
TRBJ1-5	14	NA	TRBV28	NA	CASSLETVVQPQHF	TGTGCCAGCAGTTTAGAAACGGTTGTCCAGCCCCAGCATTTT
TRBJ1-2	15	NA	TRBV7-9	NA	CASSLRGLFPYGYTF	TGTGCCAGCAGCTTGCGGGGGCTTTTTCCCTATGGCTACACCTTC
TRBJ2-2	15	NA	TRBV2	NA	CASTLPNRDTGELFF	TGTGCCAGCACCCTCCCAAACAGAGACACCGGGGAGCTGTTTTTT
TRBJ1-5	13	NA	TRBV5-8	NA	CASSFAGNQPQHF	TGTGCCAGCAGCTTTGCAGGAAATCAGCCCCAGCATTTT
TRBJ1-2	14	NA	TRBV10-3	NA	CAISESGIFNGYTF	TGTGCCATCAGTGAGTCGGGCATCTTTAATGGCTACACCTTC
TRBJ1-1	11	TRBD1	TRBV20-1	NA	CSALGQVEAFF	TGCAGTGCTCTAGGACAGGTTGAAGCTTTCTTT
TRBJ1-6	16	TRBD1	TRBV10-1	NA	CASSPGGRSYNSPLHF	TGCGCCAGCAGTCCAGGGGGACGTTCCTATAATTCACCCCTCCACTTT